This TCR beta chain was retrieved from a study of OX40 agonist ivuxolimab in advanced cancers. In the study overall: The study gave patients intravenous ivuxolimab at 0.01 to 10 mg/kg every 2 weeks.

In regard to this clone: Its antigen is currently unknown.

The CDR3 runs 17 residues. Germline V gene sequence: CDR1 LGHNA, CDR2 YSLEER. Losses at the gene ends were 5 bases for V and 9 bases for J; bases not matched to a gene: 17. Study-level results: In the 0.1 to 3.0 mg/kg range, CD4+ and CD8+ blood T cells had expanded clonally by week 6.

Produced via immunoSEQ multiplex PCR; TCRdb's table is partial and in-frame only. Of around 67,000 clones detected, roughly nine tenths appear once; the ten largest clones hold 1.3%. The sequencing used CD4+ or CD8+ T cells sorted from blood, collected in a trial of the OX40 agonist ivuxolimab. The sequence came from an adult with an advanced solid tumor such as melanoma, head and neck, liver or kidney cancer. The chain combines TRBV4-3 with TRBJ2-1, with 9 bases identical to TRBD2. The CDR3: CASSAQLAGASWFEQFF. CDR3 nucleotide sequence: TGCGCCAGCAGCGCCCAATTAGCGGGGGCCTCCTGGTTTGAGCAGTTCTTC.